These 15 T cell receptor beta chains were all obtained from the same sample, sequenced in a study of shared clonotypes between healthy human individuals. Only in-frame clones appear in the TCRdb table, and some are missing; sequencing was by immunoSEQ multiplex PCR. The sample holds about 1,500,000 clones; roughly 96% are singletons and the top ten take 1.2%. Sequenced sample: naive CD4+ T cells sorted from blood. The sample's subset: CD45RA+ positively selected. The receptors were gathered from a man aged 25 to 40 in good health.

The V and J genes are TRBV5-5 and TRBJ2-7, with TRBD1 as a possible D gene (6 bases). Germline CDR1 and CDR2: SGHKS and YYEKEE (reference sequence). V was trimmed by 4 bases and J by 0 bases, leaving 11 bases between them. The CDR3 runs to 14 residues. CDR3 DNA: TGTGCCAGCAGCCCCTTGACAGGCTCCTACGAGCAGTACTTC. This encodes CASSPLTGSYEQYF.

About this clone itself: The same CDR3 also results from other DNA sequences found in this sample. This chain connects TRBV5-1 to TRBJ2-7; possible D gene TRBD1, 5 bases. This CDR3 is 12 amino acids long. Germline V gives CDR1 SGHRS, CDR2 YFSETQ. Trimming cost V 5 bases and J 3 bases, with 9 bases left between them. The CDR3 coding sequence is TGCGCCAGCAGACGCGACAGCTACGAGCAGTACTTC. Encoded protein: CASRRDSYEQYF.

This clone was seen once. The chain combines TRBV15 with TRBJ1-5; TRBD1 is a possible D gene (5 bases). CDR3 size: 15 residues. V shed 3 bases and J shed 1 base, with 10 bases lying between them. Per the germline V gene, CDR1 is LNHNV and CDR2 is YYDKDF (reference sequence). In DNA form, the CDR3 reads TGTGCCACCAGCAGGGGACTCGGGAGCAATCAGCCCCAGCATTTT. Translating it yields CATSRGLGSNQPQHF.

The V gene is TRBV5-1, the J gene TRBJ1-2, with TRBD1 identical over 7 bases. Germline loops: CDR1 SGHRS, CDR2 YFSETQ. Germline trimming cut 0 bases from V and 4 bases from J; bases unmatched to any gene: 6. This CDR3 region has 15 residues. CDR3 DNA: TGCGCCAGCAGCTTGGTGGGAGGGGGCAGCTATGGCTACACCTTC. Residues: CASSLVGGGSYGYTF.

V usage is TRBV29-1 and J usage is TRBJ1-2; TRBD1 agrees at 8 bases. V shed 7 bases and J 6 bases; nucleotides not matched to a gene: 10. Germline V gene sequence: CDR1 SQVTM, CDR2 ANQGSEA. The CDR3 covers 13 residues. Here the CDR3 DNA reads TGCAGCGCCCAAGGGCAGGGGGCACATGGCTACACCTTC. Translated: CSAQGQGAHGYTF.

The chain joins TRBV6-1 to TRBJ1-5; D perhaps matches TRBD1 (6 bases). The V gene's germline CDR1 is MNHNS and CDR2 SASEGT. V was pared by 6 bases and J by 7 bases, with 16 bases between. There are 14 residues in the CDR3. CDR3 residues: CASSLTGFEQPQHF. The CDR3 nucleotides are TGTGCCAGCAGCCTCACAGGGTTTGAACAGCCCCAGCATTTT.

The CDR3 here is CASSRPLWTGGGNEQFF. The CDR3 DNA reads as TGTGCCAGCAGCCGACCCTTGTGGACAGGGGGTGGCAATGAGCAGTTCTTC. This chain uses TRBV14 with TRBJ2-1; TRBD1 aligns across 10 bases. Germline trimming cut 4 bases from V and 6 bases from J; bases unmatched to any gene: 12. The CDR3 runs to 17 residues. In germline, CDR1 is SGHDN, CDR2 FVKESK.

V and J are TRBV7-6 and TRBJ2-2; no reliable D call. Germline V lookup: CDR1 SGHVS, CDR2 FNYEAQ. V lost 1 base and J 2 bases, leaving 5 bases between the germline ends. This CDR3 region has 14 residues. CDR3 sequence: CASSLDSNTGELFF. Written as DNA, the CDR3 is TGTGCCAGCAGCTTAGACAGTAACACCGGGGAGCTGTTTTTT.

The chain combines TRBV30 with TRBJ2-2; possibly TRBD1 or TRBD2 for D (5 bases each). CDR1 and CDR2 from the germline V gene are GTSNPN and SVGIG (reference sequence). The CDR3 has 13 amino acids. Deletions cut 1 base from V and 6 bases from J, with 9 bases between. The CDR3 here is CAWSGDLSGELFF. The CDR3 DNA reads TGTGCCTGGAGTGGGGACCTATCCGGGGAGCTGTTTTTT.

About this clone: One end of the junction varies from germline; a read error may be responsible. CDR3 sequence reads: CASSLRQGAAPVTF. CDR3 bases: TGTGCCAGCAGCTTGCGGCAGGGGGCGGCCCCGGTGACGTTC. J is TRBJ2-7 and V is TRBV5-5; TRBD1 agrees at 8 bases. The germline CDR1 and CDR2 sequences are SGHKS and YYEKEE (reference sequence). This CDR3 contains 14 residues.

This chain links TRBV5-1 with TRBJ2-3, with 8 positions matching TRBD2. With V trimmed by 4 bases and J by 6 bases, 13 bases remained unmatched. Germline CDR1 SGHRS, CDR2 YFSETQ. The CDR3 runs to 16 residues. CDR3 sequence (DNA): TGCGCCAGCAGCCCAGTTACTAGCGGAAAAGGGGATACGCAGTATTTT. Its translation: CASSPVTSGKGDTQYF.

This rearrangement joins TRBV27 to TRBJ2-7, with TRBD2 matching over 8 bases. The CDR3 is 15 residues long. The J segment lost 5 bases and the V segment lost 0 bases, leaving 6 bases of the junction unmatched. CDR1 and CDR2 from the germline V gene are MNHEY and SMNVEV (reference sequence). The CDR3 loop is CASSLSISGIHEQYF. The CDR3 coding sequence is TGTGCCAGCAGTTTATCGATTAGCGGGATCCACGAGCAGTACTTC.

The chain uses TRBV11-2 and TRBJ2-4, with D maybe TRBD1 (6 bases). There are 16 residues in the CDR3. Per the germline V gene, CDR1 is SGHAT and CDR2 is FQNNGV. The V end was cut by 1 base, the J end by 5 bases, with 15 bases between. CDR3 loop: CASSLGINREQNIQYF. CDR3 in DNA: TGTGCCAGCAGCTTAGGAATTAACAGGGAGCAAAACATTCAGTACTTC.

The chain recombines TRBV25-1 with TRBJ2-5; TRBD2 matches at 10 bases. The CDR3 has 15 amino acids. The germline CDR1 and CDR2 sequences are MGHDK and SYGVNS. The J segment lost 1 base and the V segment lost 3 bases, leaving 2 bases of the junction unmatched. The CDR3 sequence: CASSDGTSAQETQYF. The CDR3 nucleotides are TGTGCCAGCAGTGACGGGACTAGCGCCCAAGAGACCCAGTACTTC.

The chain employs TRBV7-9 and TRBJ1-4; D is undetermined. Germline-derived CDR1 and CDR2 are SEHNR and FQNEAQ (reference sequence). There are 15 residues in the CDR3. V was pared by 2 bases and J by 2 bases, with 9 bases between. The CDR3 sequence: CASSLNVRTNEKLFF. For the CDR3, the DNA is TGTGCCAGCAGCTTAAATGTCCGGACTAATGAAAAACTGTTTTTT.